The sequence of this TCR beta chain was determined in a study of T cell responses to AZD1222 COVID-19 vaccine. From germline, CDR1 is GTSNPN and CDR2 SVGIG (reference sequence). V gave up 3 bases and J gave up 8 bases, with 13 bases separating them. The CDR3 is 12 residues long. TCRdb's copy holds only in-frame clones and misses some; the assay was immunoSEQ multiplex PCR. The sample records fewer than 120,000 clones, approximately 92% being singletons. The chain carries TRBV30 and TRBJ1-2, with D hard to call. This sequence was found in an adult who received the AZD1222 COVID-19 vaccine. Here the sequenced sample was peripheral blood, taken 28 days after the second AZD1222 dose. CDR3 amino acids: CAWRSSGWGYTF. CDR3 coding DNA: TGTGCCTGGAGAAGTAGCGGTTGGGGCTACACCTTC.